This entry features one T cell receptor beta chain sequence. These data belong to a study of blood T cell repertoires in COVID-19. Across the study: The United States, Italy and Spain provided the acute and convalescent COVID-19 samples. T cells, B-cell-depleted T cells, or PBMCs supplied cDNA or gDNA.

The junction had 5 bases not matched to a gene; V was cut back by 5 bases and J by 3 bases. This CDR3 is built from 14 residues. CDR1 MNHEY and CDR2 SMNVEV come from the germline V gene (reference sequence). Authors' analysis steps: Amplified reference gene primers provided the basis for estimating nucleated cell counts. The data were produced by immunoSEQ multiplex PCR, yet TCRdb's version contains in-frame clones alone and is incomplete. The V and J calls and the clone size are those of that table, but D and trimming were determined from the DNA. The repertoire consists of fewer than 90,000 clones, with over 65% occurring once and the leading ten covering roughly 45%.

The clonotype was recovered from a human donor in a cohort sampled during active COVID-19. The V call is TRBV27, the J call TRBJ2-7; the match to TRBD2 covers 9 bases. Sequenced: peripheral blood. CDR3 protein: CASSKLAGRYEQYF. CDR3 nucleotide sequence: TGTGCCAGCAGTAAGCTAGCGGGACGCTACGAGCAGTACTTC.